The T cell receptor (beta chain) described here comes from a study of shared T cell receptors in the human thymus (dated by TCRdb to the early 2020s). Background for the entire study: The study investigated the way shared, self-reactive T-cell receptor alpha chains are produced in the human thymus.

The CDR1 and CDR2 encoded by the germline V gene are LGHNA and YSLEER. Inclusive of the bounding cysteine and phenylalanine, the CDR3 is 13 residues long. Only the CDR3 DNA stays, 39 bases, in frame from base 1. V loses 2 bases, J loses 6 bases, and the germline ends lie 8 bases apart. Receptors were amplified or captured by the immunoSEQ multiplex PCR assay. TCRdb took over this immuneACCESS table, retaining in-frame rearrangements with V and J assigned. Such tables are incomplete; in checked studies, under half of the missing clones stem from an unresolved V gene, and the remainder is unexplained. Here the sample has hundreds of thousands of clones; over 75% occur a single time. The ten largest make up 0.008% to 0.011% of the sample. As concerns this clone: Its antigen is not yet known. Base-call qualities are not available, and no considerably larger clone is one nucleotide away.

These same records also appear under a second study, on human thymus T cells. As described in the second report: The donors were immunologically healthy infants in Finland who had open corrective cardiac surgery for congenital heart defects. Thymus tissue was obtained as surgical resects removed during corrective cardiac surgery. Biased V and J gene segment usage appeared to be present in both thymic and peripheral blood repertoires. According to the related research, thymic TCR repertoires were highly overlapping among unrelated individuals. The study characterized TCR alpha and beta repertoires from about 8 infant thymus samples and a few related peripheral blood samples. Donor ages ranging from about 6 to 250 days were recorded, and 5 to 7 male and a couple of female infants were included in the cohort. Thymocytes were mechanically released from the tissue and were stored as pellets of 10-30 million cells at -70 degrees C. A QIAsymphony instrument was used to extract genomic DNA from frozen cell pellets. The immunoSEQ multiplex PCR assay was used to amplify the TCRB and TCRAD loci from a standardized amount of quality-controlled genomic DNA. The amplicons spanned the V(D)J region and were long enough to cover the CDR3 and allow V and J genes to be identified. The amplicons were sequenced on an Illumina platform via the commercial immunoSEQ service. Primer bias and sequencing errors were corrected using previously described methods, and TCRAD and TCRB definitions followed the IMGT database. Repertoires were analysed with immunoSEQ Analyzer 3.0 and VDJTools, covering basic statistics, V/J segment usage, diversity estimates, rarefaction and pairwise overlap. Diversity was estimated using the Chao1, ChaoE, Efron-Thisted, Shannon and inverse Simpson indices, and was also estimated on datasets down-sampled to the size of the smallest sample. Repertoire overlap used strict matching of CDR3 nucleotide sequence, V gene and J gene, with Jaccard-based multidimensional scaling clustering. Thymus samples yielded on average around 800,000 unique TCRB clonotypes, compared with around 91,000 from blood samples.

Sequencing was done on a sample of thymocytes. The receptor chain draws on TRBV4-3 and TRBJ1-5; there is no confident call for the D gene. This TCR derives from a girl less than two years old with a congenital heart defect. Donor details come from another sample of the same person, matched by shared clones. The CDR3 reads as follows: CASSQSRGQPQHF. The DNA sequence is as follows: TGCGCCAGCAGCCAAAGCCGCGGTCAGCCCCAGCATTTT.